This TCR beta chain was identified in a study of T cell repertoires in cytomegalovirus infection. With regard to this clonotype: The antigen is not known.

TCRdb reanalysed the reads using MiXCR and keeps one entry per CDR3 protein. The table shows approximately 500,000 distinct CDR3 sequences, with 30% to 35% occurring only once. This material consisted of cultured PBMCs, taken from culture after CMV antigen stimulation. The origin of this receptor is a human donor in good health (CMV status not recorded). Some clones in this sample may be carry-over from other donors' samples.

CDR3 nucleotide sequence: TGTGCCAGCAGCCCGCCTAGTAGCTCCTACAATGAGCAGTTCTTC. As protein: CASSPPSSSYNEQFF. V usage is TRBV4-2 and J usage is TRBJ2-1; D is unresolved. The CDR3 consists of 15 residues. Germline values: CDR1 LGHNA, CDR2 YNFKEQ. V gave up 4 bases and J gave up 0 bases, with 10 bases separating them.